This TCR beta chain was obtained from a study of blood T cell repertoires in COVID-19. Study information: The United States, Italy and Spain were the sources of the acute and convalescent COVID-19 samples. The cDNA or gDNA used as material had been derived from T cells, B-cell-depleted T cells, or PBMCs.

Per the original data handling: Cell counts per sample came from amplifying reference gene primers. Sequencing was performed with immunoSEQ multiplex PCR; in TCRdb, only in-frame clones are kept and a portion is missing. That table supplies the V and J calls and clone size; D and trimming were determined from the DNA. The table lists roughly 200,000 clones, 90% of them singletons. Germline V gives CDR1 SGHAT, CDR2 FQNNGV. The V end lost 5 bases, the J end lost 4 bases, and 17 bases lay between the germline ends. The CDR3 is 16 residues long. Sample: peripheral blood. The TCR sequence derives from a man aged 50 or older with acute or convalescent COVID-19. The chain combines TRBV11-2 with TRBJ2-2; D possibly corresponds to TRBD1 (5 bases). CDR3 amino acids: CASSPTGAPGTGELFF. For the CDR3, the DNA is TGTGCCAGCAGCCCCACTGGGGCGCCGGGCACCGGGGAGCTGTTTTTT.